The text below deals with one T cell receptor (beta chain). This sample was taken from a study of blood T cell repertoires in COVID-19. In the study overall: Sites in the United States, Italy and Spain provided acute and convalescent COVID-19 samples. In each case, the material was cDNA or gDNA derived from T cells, B-cell-depleted T cells, or PBMCs.

In the original workflow: Amplification with reference gene primers provided the estimates of nucleated cell counts. Clones were sequenced by immunoSEQ multiplex PCR, and TCRdb holds only the in-frame ones, with some missing. The DNA gave D and trimming, while V, J and clone size come from that table. The sample lists more than 85,000 clones; roughly 92% were seen once. Trimming cost V 4 bases and J 4 bases; bases outside gene matches: 4. The germline gives CDR1 SNHLY, CDR2 FYNNEI. This CDR3 is 15 amino acids long. The sequencing input was peripheral blood. The sequence was collected from a man in his fifties or sixties with acute or convalescent COVID-19. The rearrangement joins TRBV2 to TRBJ2-5, with 12 nucleotides matching TRBD2. This CDR3 reads CASSGGGLAGETQYF. CDR3 nucleotides: TGTGCCAGCAGTGGGGGGGGACTAGCGGGAGAGACCCAGTACTTC.